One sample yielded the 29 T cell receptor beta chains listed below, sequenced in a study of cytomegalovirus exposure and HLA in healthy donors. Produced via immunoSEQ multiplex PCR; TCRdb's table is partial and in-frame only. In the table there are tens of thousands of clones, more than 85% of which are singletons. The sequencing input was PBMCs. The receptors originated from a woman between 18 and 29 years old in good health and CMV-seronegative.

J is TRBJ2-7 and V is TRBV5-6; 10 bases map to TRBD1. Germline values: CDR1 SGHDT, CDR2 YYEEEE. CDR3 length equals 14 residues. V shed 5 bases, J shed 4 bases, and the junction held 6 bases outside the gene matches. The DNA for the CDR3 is TGTGCCAGCAGGAGGACAGGGGGGAGGTACGAGCAGTACTTC. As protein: CASRRTGGRYEQYF.

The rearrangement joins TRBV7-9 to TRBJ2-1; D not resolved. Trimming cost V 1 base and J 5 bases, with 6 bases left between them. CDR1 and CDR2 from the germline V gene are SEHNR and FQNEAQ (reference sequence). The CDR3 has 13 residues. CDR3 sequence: CASSLVPNNEQFF. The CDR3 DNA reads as TGTGCCAGCAGCTTAGTTCCCAACAATGAGCAGTTCTTC.

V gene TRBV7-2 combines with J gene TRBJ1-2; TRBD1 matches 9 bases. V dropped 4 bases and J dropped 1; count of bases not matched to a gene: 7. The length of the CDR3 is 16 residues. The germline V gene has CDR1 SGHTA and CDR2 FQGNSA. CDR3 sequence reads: CASSSQGQGLNYGYTF. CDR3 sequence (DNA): TGTGCCAGCAGCTCCCAGGGACAGGGACTTAACTATGGCTACACCTTC.

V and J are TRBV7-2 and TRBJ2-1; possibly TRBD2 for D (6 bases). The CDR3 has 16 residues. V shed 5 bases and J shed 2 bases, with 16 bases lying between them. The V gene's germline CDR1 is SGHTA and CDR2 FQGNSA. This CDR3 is CASSRRLGTAYNEQFF. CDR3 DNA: TGTGCCAGCAGCCGGAGACTAGGAACAGCCTACAATGAGCAGTTCTTC.

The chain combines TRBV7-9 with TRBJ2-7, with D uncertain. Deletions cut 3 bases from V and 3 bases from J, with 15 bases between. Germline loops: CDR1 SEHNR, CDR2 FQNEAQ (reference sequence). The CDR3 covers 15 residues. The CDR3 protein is CASSFATDPFYEQYF. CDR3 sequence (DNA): TGTGCCAGCAGCTTCGCGACTGATCCCTTCTACGAGCAGTACTTC.

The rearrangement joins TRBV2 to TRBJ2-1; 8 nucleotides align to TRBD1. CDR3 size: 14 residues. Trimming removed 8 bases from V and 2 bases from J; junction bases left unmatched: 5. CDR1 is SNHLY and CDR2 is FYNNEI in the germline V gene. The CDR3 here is CASREDRAYNEQFF. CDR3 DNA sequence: TGTGCCAGCCGCGAGGACAGGGCCTACAATGAGCAGTTCTTC.

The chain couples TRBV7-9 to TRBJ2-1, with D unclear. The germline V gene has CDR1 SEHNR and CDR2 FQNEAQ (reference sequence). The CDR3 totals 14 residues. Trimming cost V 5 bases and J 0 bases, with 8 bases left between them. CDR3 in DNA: TGTGCCAGCAGCCCGCGTAGCTCCTACAATGAGCAGTTCTTC. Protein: CASSPRSSYNEQFF.

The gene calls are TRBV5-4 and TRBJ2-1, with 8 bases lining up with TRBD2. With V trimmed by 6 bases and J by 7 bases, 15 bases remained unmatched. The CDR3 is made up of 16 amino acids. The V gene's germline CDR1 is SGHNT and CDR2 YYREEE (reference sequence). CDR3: CASTKQREPVRNEQFF. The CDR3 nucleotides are TGTGCCAGCACCAAACAGCGGGAGCCGGTCCGTAATGAGCAGTTCTTC.

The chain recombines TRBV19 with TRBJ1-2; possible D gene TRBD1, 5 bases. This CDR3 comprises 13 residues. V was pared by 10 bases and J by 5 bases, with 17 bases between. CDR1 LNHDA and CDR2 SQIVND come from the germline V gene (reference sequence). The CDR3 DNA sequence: TGTGCCACCACCCCGGGGGAGTCTTATGGCTACACCTTC. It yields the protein CATTPGESYGYTF. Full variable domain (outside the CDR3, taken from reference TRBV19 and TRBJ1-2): DGGITQSPKYLFRKEGQNVTLSCEQNLNHDAMYWYRQDPGQGLRLIYYSQIVNDFQKGDIAEGYSVSREKKESFPLTVTSAQKNPTAFYLCATTPGESYGYTFGSGTRLTVV.

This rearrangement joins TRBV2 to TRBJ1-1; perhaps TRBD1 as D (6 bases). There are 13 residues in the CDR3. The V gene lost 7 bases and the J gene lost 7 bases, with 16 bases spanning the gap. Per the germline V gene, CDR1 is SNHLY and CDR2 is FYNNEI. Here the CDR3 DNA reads TGTGCCAGCACATTCGTACGAGGGGGTGAAGCTTTCTTT. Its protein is CASTFVRGGEAFF.

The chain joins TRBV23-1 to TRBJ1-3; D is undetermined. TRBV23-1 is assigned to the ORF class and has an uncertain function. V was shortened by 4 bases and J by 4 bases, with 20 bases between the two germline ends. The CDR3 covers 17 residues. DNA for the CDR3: TGCGCCAGCAGTCTTTCGGGGAGTTCTTTAGGAGGAAACACCATATATTTT. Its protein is CASSLSGSSLGGNTIYF.

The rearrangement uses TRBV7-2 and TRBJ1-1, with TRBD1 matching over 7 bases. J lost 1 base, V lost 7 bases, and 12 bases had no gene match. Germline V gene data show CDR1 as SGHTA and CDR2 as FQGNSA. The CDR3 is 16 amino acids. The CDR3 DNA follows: TGTGCCAGCACTGCAACAGGGGCTATTTGGAACACTGAAGCTTTCTTT. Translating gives CASTATGAIWNTEAFF.

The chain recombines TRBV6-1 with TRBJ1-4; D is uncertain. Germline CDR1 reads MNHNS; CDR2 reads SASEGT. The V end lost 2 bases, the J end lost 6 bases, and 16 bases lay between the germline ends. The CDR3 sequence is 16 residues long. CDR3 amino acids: CASSEWFGKVDEKLFF. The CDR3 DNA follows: TGTGCCAGCAGTGAATGGTTCGGGAAAGTAGATGAAAAACTGTTTTTT.

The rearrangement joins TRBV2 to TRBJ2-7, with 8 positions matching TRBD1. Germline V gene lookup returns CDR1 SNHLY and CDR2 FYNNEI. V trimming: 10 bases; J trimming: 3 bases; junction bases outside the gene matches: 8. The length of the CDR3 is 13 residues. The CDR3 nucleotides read TGTGCCATCCAGGACAGGGTTAGCTACGAGCAGTACTTC. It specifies CAIQDRVSYEQYF.

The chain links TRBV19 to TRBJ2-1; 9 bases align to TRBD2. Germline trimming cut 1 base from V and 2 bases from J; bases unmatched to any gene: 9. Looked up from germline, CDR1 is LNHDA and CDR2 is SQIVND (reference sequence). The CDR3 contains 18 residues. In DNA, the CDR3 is TGTGCCAGTAGTATAGGTGGTAGCGGGAGTACAACCTACAATGAGCAGTTCTTC. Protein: CASSIGGSGSTTYNEQFF.

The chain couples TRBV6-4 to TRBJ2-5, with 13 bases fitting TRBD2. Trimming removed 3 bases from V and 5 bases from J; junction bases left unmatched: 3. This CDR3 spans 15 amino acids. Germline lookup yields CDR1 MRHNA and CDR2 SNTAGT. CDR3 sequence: CASSELAGGPETQYF. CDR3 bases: TGTGCCAGCAGTGAACTAGCGGGGGGGCCGGAGACCCAGTACTTC.

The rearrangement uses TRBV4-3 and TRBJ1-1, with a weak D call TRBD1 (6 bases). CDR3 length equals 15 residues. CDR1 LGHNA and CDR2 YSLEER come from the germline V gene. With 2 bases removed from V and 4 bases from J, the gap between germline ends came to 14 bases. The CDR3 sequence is CASSQKTGGGTEAFF. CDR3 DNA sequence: TGCGCCAGCAGCCAAAAGACGGGAGGGGGCACTGAAGCTTTCTTT.

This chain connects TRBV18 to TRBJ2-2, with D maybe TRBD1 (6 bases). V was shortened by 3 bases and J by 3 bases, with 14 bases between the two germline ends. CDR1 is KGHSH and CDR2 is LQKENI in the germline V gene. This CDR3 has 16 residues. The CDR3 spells CASSPLGTGYTGELFF. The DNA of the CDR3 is TGTGCCAGCTCACCCCTAGGAACAGGGTACACCGGGGAGCTGTTTTTT.

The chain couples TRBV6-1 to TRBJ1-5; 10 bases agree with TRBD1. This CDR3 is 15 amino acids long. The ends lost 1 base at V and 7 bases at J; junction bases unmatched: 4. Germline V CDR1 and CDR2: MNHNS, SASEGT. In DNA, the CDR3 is TGTGCCAGCAGTGAAGGGGACAGGGGCCCACAGCCCCAGCATTTT. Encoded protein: CASSEGDRGPQPQHF.

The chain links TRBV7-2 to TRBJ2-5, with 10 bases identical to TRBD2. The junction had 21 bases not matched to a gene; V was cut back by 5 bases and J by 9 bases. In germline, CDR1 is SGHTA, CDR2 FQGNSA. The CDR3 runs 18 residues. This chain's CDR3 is CASSLRQSSGGPQGAQYF. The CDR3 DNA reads TGTGCCAGCAGCCTCCGACAGAGTAGCGGGGGGCCCCAAGGGGCCCAGTACTTC.

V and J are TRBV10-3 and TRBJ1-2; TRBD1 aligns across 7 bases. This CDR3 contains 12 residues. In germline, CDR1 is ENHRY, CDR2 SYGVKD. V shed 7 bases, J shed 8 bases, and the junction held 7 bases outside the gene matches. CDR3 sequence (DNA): TGTGCCATCATGGAAGGGGGCTTGGGCTACACCTTC. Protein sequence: CAIMEGGLGYTF.

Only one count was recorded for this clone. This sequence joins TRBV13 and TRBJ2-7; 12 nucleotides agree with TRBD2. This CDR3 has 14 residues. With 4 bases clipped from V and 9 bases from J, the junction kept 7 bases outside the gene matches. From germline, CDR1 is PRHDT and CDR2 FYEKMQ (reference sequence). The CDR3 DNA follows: TGTGCCAGCAGCTCTCGGACTAGCGGGGCCGTGCAGTACTTC. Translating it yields CASSSRTSGAVQYF.

This chain's CDR3 is CASSLAGGGSGSLTYEQYF. As DNA, the CDR3 is TGTGCCAGTAGCCTGGCCGGGGGAGGTAGCGGGAGCCTCACCTACGAGCAGTACTTC. The chain joins TRBV19 to TRBJ2-7; 9 nucleotides agree with TRBD2. Losses at the gene ends were 6 bases for V and 2 bases for J; bases not matched to a gene: 20. The germline gives CDR1 LNHDA, CDR2 SQIVND (reference sequence). The CDR3 has 19 residues.

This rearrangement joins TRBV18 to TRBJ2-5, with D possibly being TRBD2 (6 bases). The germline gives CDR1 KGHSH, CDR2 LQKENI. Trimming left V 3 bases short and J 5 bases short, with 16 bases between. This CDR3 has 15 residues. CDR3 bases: TGTGCCAGCTCACCTAACAGAGCCCGGGGGGAGACCCAGTACTTC. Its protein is CASSPNRARGETQYF. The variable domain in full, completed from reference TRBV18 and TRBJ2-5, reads NAGVMQNPRHLVRRRGQEARLRCSPMKGHSHVYWYRQLPEEGLKFMVYLQKENIIDESGMPKERFSAEFPKEGPSILRIQQVVRGDSAAYFCASSPNRARGETQYFGPGTRLLVL.

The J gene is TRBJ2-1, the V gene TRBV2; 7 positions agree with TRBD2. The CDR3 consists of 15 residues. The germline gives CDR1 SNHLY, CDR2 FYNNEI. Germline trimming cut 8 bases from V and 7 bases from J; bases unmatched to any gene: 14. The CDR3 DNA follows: TGTGCCAGCGAGGGGCGGCAGCGGGATAGGAATGAGCAGTTCTTC. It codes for CASEGRQRDRNEQFF.

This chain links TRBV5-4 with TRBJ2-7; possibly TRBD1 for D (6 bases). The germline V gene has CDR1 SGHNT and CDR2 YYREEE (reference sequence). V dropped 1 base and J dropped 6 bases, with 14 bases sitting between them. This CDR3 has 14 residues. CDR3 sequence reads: CASSLPIQGGEQYF. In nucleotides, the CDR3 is TGTGCCAGCAGCTTGCCGATACAGGGCGGCGAGCAGTACTTC.

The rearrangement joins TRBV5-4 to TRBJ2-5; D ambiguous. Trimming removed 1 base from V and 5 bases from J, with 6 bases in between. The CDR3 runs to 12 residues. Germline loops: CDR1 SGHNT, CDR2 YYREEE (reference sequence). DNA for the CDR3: TGTGCCAGCAGCTTGACGGGTGAGACCCAGTACTTC. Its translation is CASSLTGETQYF. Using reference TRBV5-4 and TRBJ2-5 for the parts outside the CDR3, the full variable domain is ETGVTQSPTHLIKTRGQQVTLRCSSQSGHNTVSWYQQALGQGPQFIFQYYREEENGRGNFPPRFSGLQFPNYSSELNVNALELDDSALYLCASSLTGETQYFGPGTRLLVL.

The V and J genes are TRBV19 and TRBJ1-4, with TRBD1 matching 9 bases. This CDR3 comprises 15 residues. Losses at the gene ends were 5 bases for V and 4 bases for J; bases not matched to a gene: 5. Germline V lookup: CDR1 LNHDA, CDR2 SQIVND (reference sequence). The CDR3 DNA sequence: TGTGCCAGTAGTGGATACAGGGGGCTTAATGAAAAACTGTTTTTT. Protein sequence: CASSGYRGLNEKLFF.

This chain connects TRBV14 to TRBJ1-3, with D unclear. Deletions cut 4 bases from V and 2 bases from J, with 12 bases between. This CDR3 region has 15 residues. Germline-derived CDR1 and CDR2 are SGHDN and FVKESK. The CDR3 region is CASSPRLGAGNTIYF. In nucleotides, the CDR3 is TGTGCCAGCAGCCCCCGGCTGGGAGCTGGAAACACCATATATTTT. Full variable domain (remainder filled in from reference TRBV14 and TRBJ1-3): EAGVTQFPSHSVIEKGQTVTLRCDPISGHDNLYWYRRVMGKEIKFLLHFVKESKQDESGMPNNRFLAERTGGTYSTLKVQPAELEDSGVYFCASSPRLGAGNTIYFGEGSWLTVV.